These 31 T cell receptor beta chains originate from one sample sequenced in a study of patients and donors after allogeneic stem cell transplantation (dated by TCRdb to about 2020). The library relied on RT-PCR. The sequencer listed for this sample is NextSeq 550. TCRdb trimmed the raw reads at Q25, called clones with MiXCR and kept productive beta chains. Rows are combined by CDR3 protein, so each entry shows the most common genes and DNA. For this sample there are fewer than 500,000 distinct CDR3 sequences; 16% appear just once. The top ten constitute 7.2% of the sample. The specimen was blood, either unsorted or a sorted T cell fraction (not recorded which). The receptor source for this set is a human donor who was either an allogeneic HSCT recipient or a stem cell or donor lymphocyte infusion donor (not recorded which). It is not recorded whose cells these are; they may come from a transplant donor.

The V call is TRBV21-1, the J call TRBJ2-5; whether TRBD1, the table's D call, matches the DNA was not checked. TRBV21-1 constitutes a pseudogene. This CDR3 has 15 residues. The CDR3 sequence is CASSPWTSPVKTQYF. The CDR3, as DNA: TGTGCCAGCAGCCCGTGGACATCCCCGGTGAAGACCCAGTACTTC.

V gene TRBV9 combines with J gene TRBJ2-5; D may be TRBD2 (5 bases). CDR1 and CDR2 from the germline V gene are SGDLS and YYNGEE. The CDR3 covers 13 residues. V dropped 0 bases and J dropped 8 bases, with 11 bases sitting between them. Here the CDR3 DNA reads TGTGCCAGCAGCGTAGGTCGCCGGGGAACCCAGTACTTC. Amino acid sequence: CASSVGRRGTQYF.

V gene TRBV2 combines with J gene TRBJ2-1; TRBD2 aligns across 13 bases. Germline V gene sequence: CDR1 SNHLY, CDR2 FYNNEI. This CDR3 has 15 residues. The trim removed 5 bases at V and 8 bases at J, leaving 6 bases unmatched. CDR3: CASSPTSGGIYEQFF. The CDR3 nucleotides are TGTGCCAGCAGTCCGACTAGCGGGGGGATCTATGAGCAGTTCTTC.

This clonotype occurred a few times. This rearrangement joins TRBV18 to TRBJ2-3, with TRBD2 identical over 7 bases. The CDR3 is 14 residues long. Unmatched junction bases numbered 4, after V lost 4 bases and J lost 3 bases. Germline CDR1 is KGHSH and CDR2 is LQKENI. The CDR3 nucleotides read TGTGCCAGCTCACTAGCGGGTAAAACAGATACGCAGTATTTT. This encodes CASSLAGKTDTQYF.

This clonotype was counted many times. The rearrangement joins TRBV20-1 to TRBJ2-5; D perhaps matches TRBD1 (6 bases). Germline V gene data show CDR1 as DFQATT and CDR2 as SNEGSKA (reference sequence). There are 13 residues in the CDR3. The germline V and J ends were trimmed by 5 bases and 0 bases, with 10 bases remaining between them. This CDR3 reads CSAQGQNQETQYF. The CDR3 region has the DNA TGCAGTGCTCAAGGACAGAACCAAGAGACCCAGTACTTC.

The chain employs TRBV3-1 and TRBJ1-2, with 8 bases matching TRBD1. J lost 5 bases, V lost 0 bases, and 2 bases had no gene match. This CDR3 spans 14 amino acids. Germline V gives CDR1 LGHDT, CDR2 YNNKEL (reference sequence). The CDR3 nucleotides read TGTGCCAGCAGCCAAGATAACAGGGGGTATGGCTACACCTTC. It specifies CASSQDNRGYGYTF.

The CDR3: CAVGTEESETQYF. The CDR3 nucleotides are TGTGCCGTTGGGACAGAGGAGAGTGAGACCCAGTACTTC. V and J are TRBV10-3 and TRBJ2-5; TRBD1 agrees at 7 bases. Germline V gene data show CDR1 as ENHRY and CDR2 as SYGVKD. The CDR3 loop spans 13 amino acids. Germline trimming cut 11 bases from V and 5 bases from J; bases unmatched to any gene: 11.

This clonotype was seen more than once but under ten times. The chain employs TRBV18 and TRBJ2-7; TRBD1 matches at 8 bases. J gave up 5 bases and V 5 bases, and 5 bases lay outside the gene matches. The CDR3 consists of 13 residues. Germline V lookup: CDR1 KGHSH, CDR2 LQKENI. CDR3 bases: TGTGCCAGCTCATCCGACAGGGGAAACGAGCAGTACTTC. Translation gives CASSSDRGNEQYF.

The chain combines TRBV2 with TRBJ1-6; possible D gene TRBD1, 5 bases. This CDR3 comprises 16 residues. CDR1 is SNHLY and CDR2 is FYNNEI in the germline V gene. Trimming shortened V by 3 bases and J by 8 bases, and 17 bases separated the two germline ends. The CDR3 DNA sequence: TGTGCCAGCAGTGATGCCCCGGGGGGGGGATATTCACCCCTCCACTTT. This sequence encodes CASSDAPGGGYSPLHF.

There are a few counts of this clonotype. V usage is TRBV4-3 and J usage is TRBJ2-7; 9 nucleotides line up with TRBD2. Per the germline V gene, CDR1 is LGHNA and CDR2 is YSLEER. The trim removed 3 bases at V and 6 bases at J, leaving 3 bases unmatched. The CDR3 is made up of 13 amino acids. The CDR3 nucleotides are TGCGCCAGCAGCCAGGGGACTAGCAGCGAGCAGTACTTC. Protein sequence: CASSQGTSSEQYF.

V gene TRBV15 combines with J gene TRBJ2-1; 9 bases are shared with TRBD1. With V trimmed by 1 base and J by 7 bases, 8 bases remained unmatched. The CDR3 consists of 16 residues. Germline V gives CDR1 LNHNV, CDR2 YYDKDF (reference sequence). Here the CDR3 reads CATSRARTGEDNEQFF. The CDR3, as DNA: TGTGCCACCAGCAGAGCAAGGACAGGGGAAGATAATGAGCAGTTCTTC.

There are a few counts of this clonotype. J is TRBJ1-1 and V is TRBV20-1; D is possibly TRBD1 (6 bases). Germline values: CDR1 DFQATT, CDR2 SNEGSKA (reference sequence). CDR3 size: 15 residues. The V end lost 0 bases, the J end lost 1 base, and 12 bases lay between the germline ends. Written as DNA, the CDR3 is TGCAGTGCTAGAGATAATTGGGACAAGAACACTGAAGCTTTCTTT. Its translation is CSARDNWDKNTEAFF.

Ten or more counts support this clonotype. The chain links TRBV29-1 to TRBJ2-2, with 9 bases lining up with TRBD2. CDR3 length: 14 amino acids. V lost 4 bases and J lost 6; bases outside the gene matches: 6. Germline loops: CDR1 SQVTM, CDR2 ANQGSEA. The CDR3 is CSVGAGGPPGELFF. In DNA, the CDR3 is TGCAGCGTTGGGGCGGGGGGGCCCCCCGGGGAGCTGTTTTTT.

The chain joins TRBV7-3 to TRBJ1-3, with TRBD1 as a possible D gene (5 bases). The CDR3 runs 17 residues. Per germline, CDR1 SGHTA and CDR2 FQGTGA. The V and J ends lost 5 bases and 1 base respectively, with 18 bases between them. CDR3 amino acids: CASSPTPGSRSGNTIYF. CDR3 nucleotides: TGTGCCAGCAGCCCCACACCAGGGAGCCGGTCTGGAAACACCATATATTTT.

This chain links TRBV20-1 with TRBJ1-3; no firm D call. The CDR3 covers 14 residues. Trimming took off 3 bases at V and 0 bases at J, with 9 bases between the two ends. Germline values: CDR1 DFQATT, CDR2 SNEGSKA (reference sequence). In DNA, the CDR3 is TGCAGTGCTAGTAAGGGCACCTCTGGAAACACCATATATTTT. It yields the protein CSASKGTSGNTIYF.

The rearrangement joins TRBV11-3 to TRBJ2-7; D remains ambiguous. V was pared by 1 base and J by 2 bases, with 18 bases between. The CDR3 consists of 17 residues. From germline, CDR1 is SGHNT and CDR2 YENEEA. This chain's CDR3 is CASSLGPGGPEAYEQYF. The CDR3 DNA is TGTGCCAGCAGCTTAGGACCTGGCGGCCCCGAAGCCTACGAGCAGTACTTC.

This clonotype has more than one count but fewer than ten. The CDR3 loop is CASSTVMGPDFLLPDTQYF. The DNA of the CDR3 is TGTGCCAGCAGCACCGTTATGGGACCAGACTTTCTCCTCCCAGATACGCAGTATTTT. The chain carries TRBV11-2 and TRBJ2-3, with D tentatively TRBD1 or TRBD2 (5 bases each). This CDR3 comprises 19 residues. V was clipped by 5 bases and J by 4 bases, with 28 bases between them. The germline V gene encodes CDR1 SGHAT and CDR2 FQNNGV.

This clonotype appeared a few times. V and J are TRBV6-1 and TRBJ1-5, with 8 bases fitting TRBD1. V gave up 4 bases and J gave up 0 bases; unmatched junction bases: 8. Per the germline V gene, CDR1 is MNHNS and CDR2 is SASEGT. CDR3 length: 17 amino acids. The CDR3 sequence is CASSGAGQVNSNQPQHF. CDR3 nucleotide sequence: TGTGCCAGCAGTGGAGCGGGACAGGTTAATAGCAATCAGCCCCAGCATTTT.

This chain joins TRBV29-1 and TRBJ2-5, with a possible D match to TRBD2 (6 bases). Germline CDR1 reads SQVTM; CDR2 reads ANQGSEA. The CDR3 runs 11 residues. V was pared by 7 bases and J by 2 bases, with 8 bases between. Written as DNA, the CDR3 is TGCAGCGGCCGGGAGCAAGAGACCCAGTACTTC. Translating gives CSGREQETQYF. Full variable domain (remainder filled in from reference TRBV29-1 and TRBJ2-5): SAVISQKPSRDICQRGTSLTIQCQVDSQVTMMFWYRQQPGQSLTLIATANQGSEATYESGFVIDKFPISRPNLTFSTLTVSNMSPEDSSIYLCSGREQETQYFGPGTRLLVL.

V usage is TRBV6-1 and J usage is TRBJ2-5; 7 nucleotides line up with TRBD2. Germline V gene data show CDR1 as MNHNS and CDR2 as SASEGT. This CDR3 region has 17 residues. The V segment lost 5 bases and the J segment 2 bases; nucleotides outside the gene matches: 14. The CDR3 reads CASSPRSREVVQETQYF. The CDR3 nucleotides read TGTGCCAGCAGTCCAAGATCCCGGGAGGTTGTTCAAGAGACCCAGTACTTC.

The chain links TRBV6-2 or TRBV6-3 to TRBJ1-6; D might be TRBD1 (6 bases). This CDR3 comprises 16 residues. In germline, CDR1 is MNHEY, CDR2 SVGEGT. V dropped 4 bases and J dropped 7 bases, with 17 bases sitting between them. The CDR3 DNA is TGTGCCAGCAGTTTTAGTTGGAGGACAGCCAATTCACCCCTCCACTTT. Amino acids: CASSFSWRTANSPLHF.

This clonotype was detected only a few times. The chain employs TRBV3-1 and TRBJ1-2; D gene unclear. From germline, CDR1 is LGHDT and CDR2 YNNKEL (reference sequence). The CDR3 is 15 amino acids. Trimming took off 4 bases at V and 8 bases at J, with 20 bases between the two ends. As DNA, the CDR3 is TGTGCCAGCAGCCCCTCGGTCGGGCGACTAGGGGGCTACACCTTC. Its translation: CASSPSVGRLGGYTF.

The chain links TRBV2 to TRBJ1-1, with 7 positions matching TRBD1. The germline CDR1 and CDR2 sequences are SNHLY and FYNNEI. This CDR3 has 13 amino acids. V dropped 10 bases and J dropped 1; count of bases not matched to a gene: 6. The CDR3 DNA reads as TGTGCCACCCGACAGGGCCGGAACACTGAAGCTTTCTTT. This sequence encodes CATRQGRNTEAFF.

The chain employs TRBV20-1 and TRBJ2-7, with a tentative D call TRBD1 (6 bases). With 5 bases removed from V and 0 bases from J, the gap between germline ends came to 11 bases. Germline V gene data show CDR1 as DFQATT and CDR2 as SNEGSKA (reference sequence). This CDR3 is 13 amino acids long. The CDR3 region is CSAYRDNSYEQYF. Written as DNA, the CDR3 is TGCAGTGCTTACCGGGACAACTCCTACGAGCAGTACTTC.

This chain links TRBV11-2 with TRBJ1-6; D gene uncertain. Between the trimmed V and J ends, which lost 3 bases and 7 bases, there was a span of 16 bases. The CDR3 contains 16 residues. Germline V gives CDR1 SGHAT, CDR2 FQNNGV. The CDR3 DNA reads as TGTGCCAGCAGCTTCCTTCTAGGCAGTCTCAATTCACCCCTCCACTTT. This gives the protein CASSFLLGSLNSPLHF.

This clonotype was detected only a few times. This CDR3 reads CAIMRDRGQETQYF. DNA of the CDR3: TGTGCCATCATGAGGGACAGGGGTCAAGAGACCCAGTACTTC. The chain links TRBV10-3 to TRBJ2-5, with 10 bases matching TRBD1. V gave up 7 bases and J gave up 2 bases; unmatched junction bases: 4. Germline values: CDR1 ENHRY, CDR2 SYGVKD. The CDR3 spans 14 residues.

This chain links TRBV3-1 with TRBJ2-3; D tentatively fits TRBD1 or TRBD2 (5 bases each). Germline-derived CDR1 and CDR2 are LGHDT and YNNKEL (reference sequence). The CDR3 sequence is 15 residues long. Trimming took off 1 base at V and 1 base at J, with 9 bases between the two ends. This chain's CDR3 is CASSQGPGRTDTQYF. CDR3 nucleotides: TGTGCCAGCAGCCAAGGTCCGGGACGCACAGATACGCAGTATTTT.

Many counts were recorded for this clonotype. The chain employs TRBV4-2 and TRBJ2-7; 7 nucleotides match TRBD2. The V gene end was trimmed by 3 bases and the J gene end by 0 bases; junction bases not matched to a gene: 2. Germline loops: CDR1 LGHNA, CDR2 YNFKEQ. The CDR3 has 14 amino acids. CDR3 in DNA: TGTGCCAGCAGCCAGGGACTATCCTCCTACGAGCAGTACTTC. Protein: CASSQGLSSYEQYF.

This clonotype appeared a few times. The rearrangement links TRBV21-1 to TRBJ1-1; the D segment call TRBD1 is taken from the table without a DNA check. TRBV21-1 is assigned pseudogene status. The CDR3 loop spans 16 amino acids. Here the CDR3 reads CASSKRQGKMNTEAFF. The CDR3 DNA reads as TGTGCCAGCAGCAAGAGACAGGGTAAAATGAACACTGAAGCTTTCTTT.

This clonotype was seen once. The chain employs TRBV18 and TRBJ2-7; D is tentatively TRBD1 or TRBD2 (5 bases each). The CDR3 length is 13 residues. Germline values: CDR1 KGHSH, CDR2 LQKENI. Trimming took off 3 bases at V and 6 bases at J, with 12 bases between the two ends. Written as DNA, the CDR3 is TGTGCCAGCTCACCCACAACGGGGCGCGAGCAGTACTTC. This gives the protein CASSPTTGREQYF.

This chain connects TRBV20-1 to TRBJ2-1; D might be TRBD2 (6 bases). CDR1 and CDR2 from the germline V gene are DFQATT and SNEGSKA (reference sequence). CDR3 size: 15 residues. V was shortened by 2 bases and J by 6 bases, with 17 bases between the two germline ends. CDR3 region: CSARSSTGTSNEQFF. The CDR3, as DNA: TGCAGTGCTAGATCTTCAACCGGGACTTCCAATGAGCAGTTCTTC.